Sequencing of this T cell receptor beta chain was carried out in a study of T cell responses to AZD1222 COVID-19 vaccine. Findings of the study overall: Most donors were white British and more were female, and clonal diversity was possibly underestimated. Variant regions that are unmutated are reportedly the target of nearly half of spike-specific TCRs. With dominance at 160-218 and 743-854, vaccine-associated CD4 TCRs spanned spike. A rise in Spike-specific TCR breadth and depth followed two AZD1222 doses.

TCRdb's table, derived via immunoSEQ multiplex PCR, lists solely in-frame clones and lacks some. Of 90,000 to 120,000 clones in the sample, around nine tenths are singletons; the top ten hold approximately 22%. This CDR3 is built from 15 residues. Germline CDR1 reads SGHAT; CDR2 reads FQNNGV. V was clipped by 7 bases and J by 12 bases, with 25 bases between them. With respect to this clone: Its matching antigen is unknown.

This TCR was recovered from an adult in good health. J is TRBJ2-4 and V is TRBV11-2, with D unresolved. This sample comprised peripheral blood, obtained on day 0 of AZD1222 vaccination. The CDR3 is CASTLGGLREAGQYF. The DNA for the CDR3 is TGTGCCAGCACCCTGGGTGGGCTCCGAGAAGCTGGTCAGTACTTC.